These 3 T cell receptor beta chains came from one sample sequenced in a study of monozygotic twins with inflammatory bowel disease. TCRdb re-called the 5' RACE reads and catalogs CDR3 proteins one per entry, DNA excluded. The listing records 300,000 to 400,000 distinct CDR3 sequences. The specimen was blood. The receptor set was obtained from a human donor with ulcerative colitis or Crohn's disease, or a healthy co-twin of an affected twin (not recorded which).

V and J are TRBV5-8 and TRBJ1-5. The germline CDR1 and CDR2 sequences are SGHTS and YDEGEE. CDR3 length: 16 amino acids. CDR3 sequence: CASSSGRVMSNQPQHF.

The gene calls are TRBV20-1 and TRBJ1-5; absent DNA, TCRdb's TRBD1 call cannot be checked. The CDR3 has 15 amino acids. Per germline, CDR1 DFQATT and CDR2 SNEGSKA (reference sequence). The CDR3 is CSAWTGGGGNQPQHF.

The genes are TRBV20-1 and TRBJ1-2. Germline CDR1 and CDR2: DFQATT and SNEGSKA (reference sequence). This CDR3 contains 11 residues. Here the CDR3 reads CSARVENGYTF.